This note documents a single T cell receptor beta chain sequence. Its specificity is not known. This entry is derived from a study of cytomegalovirus exposure and HLA in healthy donors. In the study overall: In an earlier analysis, 95 million to 130 million unique TCR beta sequences were found from about 179 million T cells. Findings of the study overall: Using a false discovery rate of 0.05, a later analysis showed that roughly 16,000 TCR beta sequences were associated with HLA alleles. Being productive about 87% or about 30% of the time was typical of most TCR beta V segments in an earlier analysis.

60 Vbeta and 13 Jbeta primers were used in PCR. The data were produced by immunoSEQ multiplex PCR, yet TCRdb's version contains in-frame clones alone and is incomplete. The table records about 160,000 clones, more than 80% of them present only once. The CDR3 spans 15 residues. Germline CDR1 reads MNHNS; CDR2 reads SASEGT. V lost 5 bases to trimming and J lost 4 bases; unmatched junction nucleotides: 6. This TCR derives from a male donor in good health and CMV-seronegative. V and J are TRBV6-1 and TRBJ2-3; TRBD1 matches at 10 bases. The specimen was PBMCs. The DNA for the CDR3 is TGTGCCAGCAGTTGGACAGGGGGAAGTTCAGATACGCAGTATTTT. It encodes CASSWTGGSSDTQYF.